A single sample is the source of the 28 T cell receptor beta chains below, sequenced in a study of CD8+CD57+ T cells in acquired aplastic anemia. Genomic DNA, the template, was used for profiling of the TCR beta VDJ and CDR3. TCRdb re-analysed the reads in MiXCR, keeping a single row per CDR3 protein. This repertoire shows 200,000 to 250,000 distinct CDR3 sequences, 34% found once; its top ten account for more than 0.95%. The sequenced material came from sorted CD4+, CD8+, or CD8+CD57+ T cells (not recorded which) from PBMCs. The receptors originated from a human donor in good health, serving as a control.

This clonotype was found many times. CDR3 in DNA: TGTGCCACCAGTGATCCGGGAGGAAACACCATATATTTT. Its translation: CATSDPGGNTIYF. The rearrangement uses TRBV24-1 and TRBJ1-3, with no clear D. Germline-derived CDR1 and CDR2 are KGHDR and SFDVKD. Trimming pared 3 bases from V and 4 bases from J, leaving 6 bases between. The CDR3 loop spans 13 amino acids.

This clonotype was counted at least ten times. This sequence joins TRBV3-1 and TRBJ1-2; D call uncertain. V lost 0 bases to trimming and J lost 1 base, with 3 bases between them. Germline V gene lookup returns CDR1 LGHDT and CDR2 YNNKEL (reference sequence). This CDR3 is 13 amino acids long. This CDR3 reads CASSQDSNYGYTF. The CDR3 coding sequence is TGTGCCAGCAGCCAAGACAGTAACTATGGCTACACCTTC. Complete variable domain (other parts from reference TRBV3-1 and TRBJ1-2): DTAVSQTPKYLVTQMGNDKSIKCEQNLGHDTMYWYKQDSKKFLKIMFSYNNKELIINETVPNRFSPKSPDKAHLNLHINSLELGDSAVYFCASSQDSNYGYTFGSGTRLTVV.

To note about this clonotype: An end of the junction does not agree with germline; a read error may underlie this. The V gene is TRBV10-3, the J gene TRBJ1-2; the D gene is possibly TRBD1 (6 bases). The CDR3 contains 16 residues. The germline CDR1 and CDR2 sequences are ENHRY and SYGVKD. The CDR3 DNA sequence: TGTGCCAGCAGTTTAAATACCGGGACAAGTCTTTATGGCTACACCTTC. This translates into CASSLNTGTSLYGYTF.

This clonotype appeared a few times. A read error may explain this, as a much larger clone is one base away. This chain joins TRBV9 and TRBJ2-2; possibly TRBD2 for D (5 bases). From germline, CDR1 is SGDLS and CDR2 YYNGEE. The CDR3 is 12 residues long. V gave up 6 bases and J gave up 4 bases, with 7 bases separating them. In DNA, the CDR3 is TGTGCCAGCATGGGGAGCACCGGGGAGCTGTTTTTT. Translating gives CASMGSTGELFF.

On this clonotype: A much larger clone differs by one base, so this may be a read error. The chain joins TRBV20-1 to TRBJ2-7, with D perhaps TRBD2 (5 bases). Trimming removed 0 bases from V and 9 bases from J, with 15 bases in between. Germline lookup yields CDR1 DFQATT and CDR2 SNEGSKA (reference sequence). The CDR3 runs to 13 residues. The CDR3 nucleotides read TGCAGTGCTAGAGAGCGGAGGCAGGTATTGCAGTACTTC. Translated, it gives CSARERRQVLQYF.

This chain connects TRBV2 to TRBJ1-2, with D possibly TRBD1 on 5 matching bases. This CDR3 has 13 residues. The germline V gene encodes CDR1 SNHLY and CDR2 FYNNEI. V was shortened by 7 bases and J by 0 bases, with 9 bases between the two germline ends. CDR3 in amino acids: CASTETANYGYTF. CDR3 DNA sequence: TGTGCCAGCACCGAGACAGCTAACTATGGCTACACCTTC.

V gene TRBV12-3 or TRBV12-4 combines with J gene TRBJ1-1; TRBD1 matches 11 bases. The CDR3 runs 15 residues. Trimming took 2 bases from V and 5 from J; bases not matched to a gene: 4. This chain's CDR3 is CASSLRGQGATEAFF. CDR3 nucleotides: TGTGCCAGCAGTTTACGAGGACAGGGGGCGACTGAAGCTTTCTTT.

This clonotype was seen repeatedly, ten times or more. The chain links TRBV25-1 to TRBJ2-5; the D gene is possibly TRBD1 (5 bases). Looked up from germline, CDR1 is MGHDK and CDR2 is SYGVNS. V dropped 4 bases and J dropped 7 bases, with 13 bases sitting between them. This CDR3 has 13 amino acids. The CDR3 sequence: CASSATVLGTQYF. CDR3 DNA: TGTGCCAGCAGTGCGACAGTTCTTGGGACCCAGTACTTC.

The rearrangement uses TRBV5-1 and TRBJ2-7, with D perhaps matching TRBD2 (6 bases). Trimming took off 0 bases at V and 1 base at J, with 11 bases between the two ends. The CDR3 is 15 amino acids. Germline V lookup: CDR1 SGHRS, CDR2 YFSETQ. The CDR3 region is CASSLVVAVSYEQYF. The CDR3 coding sequence is TGCGCCAGCAGCTTGGTGGTAGCGGTATCCTACGAGCAGTACTTC.

V gene TRBV5-6 combines with J gene TRBJ2-3, with 8 bases matching TRBD1. The ends lost 3 bases at V and 3 bases at J; junction bases unmatched: 6. CDR3 length: 15 residues. Germline assignment: CDR1 SGHDT and CDR2 YYEEEE. For the CDR3, the DNA is TGTGCCAGCAGCTCGAGGACAGGGAGGACAGATACGCAGTATTTT. Encoded protein: CASSSRTGRTDTQYF.

This clonotype was seen a handful of times. The V call is TRBV11-1, the J call TRBJ1-2; D may be TRBD1 (5 bases). V lost 2 bases and J lost 8, with 30 bases in between. Germline loops: CDR1 SGHAT, CDR2 FQDESV (reference sequence). CDR3 size: 19 residues. As DNA, the CDR3 is TGTGCCAGCAGCTTATCGACCCCTTTTGGGGCCTCAGGGAAGCGGGGCTACACCTTC. Amino acid sequence: CASSLSTPFGASGKRGYTF.

The table lists this clonotype with many counts. The gene calls are TRBV19 and TRBJ1-1, with TRBD1 as a possible D gene (6 bases). V dropped 4 bases and J dropped 1 base, with 16 bases sitting between them. Germline lookup yields CDR1 LNHDA and CDR2 SQIVND (reference sequence). CDR3 size: 16 residues. The CDR3 DNA sequence: TGTGCCAGTAGTAGGAGCCGGGGGGCCACGAACACTGAAGCTTTCTTT. It encodes CASSRSRGATNTEAFF.

This clonotype appeared many times. V and J are TRBV9 and TRBJ2-7; D might be TRBD2 (5 bases). CDR1 is SGDLS and CDR2 is YYNGEE in the germline V gene. The CDR3 covers 14 residues. Trimming shortened V by 4 bases and J by 4 bases, and 15 bases separated the two germline ends. The chain's CDR3 is CASSPRGLPYEQYF. The CDR3 DNA reads TGTGCCAGCAGCCCCCGCGGACTTCCATACGAGCAGTACTTC.

The chain couples TRBV30 to TRBJ1-6; D unclear. Germline V gene sequence: CDR1 GTSNPN, CDR2 SVGIG (reference sequence). The CDR3 is 15 amino acids. The germline V and J ends were trimmed by 3 bases and 0 bases, with 9 bases remaining between them. CDR3 bases: TGTGCCTGGAGCGGCGTCCTCTCCTATAATTCACCCCTCCACTTT. It yields the protein CAWSGVLSYNSPLHF.

The chain recombines TRBV25-1 with TRBJ2-7; 7 nucleotides align to TRBD2. Germline-derived CDR1 and CDR2 are MGHDK and SYGVNS. CDR3 size: 15 residues. V lost 6 bases, J lost 3 bases, and 11 bases stayed unmatched. The CDR3 nucleotides are TGTGCCAGCAGCCCTACGGGAGGAGAGGACTACGAGCAGTACTTC. Translated: CASSPTGGEDYEQYF.

This chain connects TRBV2 to TRBJ1-2; D is ambiguous. The CDR3 loop spans 15 amino acids. Germline CDR1 is SNHLY and CDR2 is FYNNEI. Trimming removed 6 bases from V and 0 bases from J, with 14 bases in between. The CDR3 DNA reads as TGTGCCAGCAGCGGAGGCCAATCCCCTAACTATGGCTACACCTTC. It yields the protein CASSGGQSPNYGYTF.

The V gene is TRBV13, the J gene TRBJ2-7; TRBD2 aligns across 11 bases. Losses at the gene ends were 3 bases for V and 0 bases for J; bases not matched to a gene: 10. The CDR3 runs 18 residues. The germline CDR1 and CDR2 sequences are PRHDT and FYEKMQ (reference sequence). The CDR3, as DNA: TGTGCCAGCAGCTTCGAAATAACTAGCGGGGGAGCCTCCTACGAGCAGTACTTC. Translated: CASSFEITSGGASYEQYF.

Concerning this clonotype itself: A read error may produce the germline difference seen at one junction end. V is TRBV29-1 and J is TRBJ1-1, with TRBD1 as a possible D gene (5 bases). The length of the CDR3 is 16 residues. Germline V gene lookup returns CDR1 SQVTM and CDR2 ANQGSEA. In DNA form, the CDR3 reads TGCAGCGTTAGCGACAAGGGACGAATCCGGAACACTGAGGCTTTCTTT. It codes for CSVSDKGRIRNTEAFF.

In the case of this clonotype: One base away lies a much larger clone, so this may be a sequencing read error. The chain employs TRBV7-2 and TRBJ2-7; 8 bases are shared with TRBD2. There are 13 residues in the CDR3. Germline V lookup: CDR1 SGHTA, CDR2 FQGNSA. CDR3 nucleotides: TGTGTCAGCACAGGGACTAGTCTTCGCGAGCAGTACTTC. It translates to CVSTGTSLREQYF. The full variable domain, in which reference TRBV7-2 and TRBJ2-7 provide the parts outside the CDR3, is GAGVSQSPSNKVTEKGKDVELRCDPISGHTALYWYRQSLGQGLEFLIYFQGNSAPDKSGLPSDRFSAERTGGSVSTLTIQRTQQEDSAVYLCVSTGTSLREQYFGPGTRLTVT.

In this sample, this clonotype turned up many times. The chain uses TRBV7-8 and TRBJ2-1; no clear D. Trimming left V 0 bases short and J 8 bases short, with 14 bases between. Per germline, CDR1 SGHVS and CDR2 FQNEAQ. This CDR3 is built from 15 residues. CDR3 sequence: CASSLAPEPRDEQFF. CDR3 DNA: TGTGCCAGCAGCTTAGCGCCCGAACCAAGGGATGAGCAGTTCTTC.

This clonotype was detected many times. The rearrangement links TRBV5-1 to TRBJ2-5, with 7 bases that match TRBD1. The trim removed 3 bases at V and 1 base at J, leaving 3 bases unmatched. The CDR3 runs to 14 residues. Germline-derived CDR1 and CDR2 are SGHRS and YFSETQ. The CDR3 is CASSSGQIQETQYF. CDR3 coding DNA: TGCGCCAGCAGCTCGGGACAGATCCAAGAGACCCAGTACTTC.

This clonotype turned up a few times. This chain connects TRBV25-1 to TRBJ2-5; TRBD2 aligns across 15 bases. CDR1 and CDR2 from the germline V gene are MGHDK and SYGVNS. The CDR3 totals 22 residues. V dropped 0 bases and J dropped 5; count of bases not matched to a gene: 19. Here the CDR3 DNA reads TGTGCCAGCAGTGAATATATGGGAACCGGGACTAGCGGGAGGCCCTACCTCGAGACCCAGTACTTC. Amino acids: CASSEYMGTGTSGRPYLETQYF. Supplemented by reference TRBV25-1 and TRBJ2-5, the full variable domain reads EADIYQTPRYLVIGTGKKITLECSQTMGHDKMYWYQQDPGMELHLIHYSYGVNSTEKGDLSSESTVSRIRTEHFPLTLESARPSHTSQYLCASSEYMGTGTSGRPYLETQYFGPGTRLLVL.

J is TRBJ1-5 and V is TRBV30; no clear D gene. CDR3 length equals 13 residues. Germline V gives CDR1 GTSNPN, CDR2 SVGIG (reference sequence). The V end was cut by 3 bases, the J end by 3 bases, with 9 bases between. The CDR3 protein is CAWSPGTNQPQHF. The CDR3 coding sequence is TGTGCCTGGAGCCCAGGTACCAATCAGCCCCAGCATTTT.

This clonotype was detected many times. The chain recombines TRBV20-1 with TRBJ1-1, with D perhaps matching TRBD1 (5 bases). V shed 1 base and J shed 1 base, with 13 bases lying between them. Germline CDR1 DFQATT, CDR2 SNEGSKA (reference sequence). This CDR3 region has 15 residues. CDR3 sequence (DNA): TGCAGTGCTAGAGCGAGACTGACAGCGAACACTGAAGCTTTCTTT. It specifies CSARARLTANTEAFF.

The chain is built from TRBV10-3 and TRBJ1-2; perhaps TRBD1 as D (5 bases). The length of the CDR3 is 14 residues. Trimming cost V 3 bases and J 8 bases, with 16 bases left between them. From germline, CDR1 is ENHRY and CDR2 SYGVKD. In nucleotides, the CDR3 is TGTGCCATCAGTGATCCCCTCCGGCAGGGAGGCTACACCTTC. This gives the protein CAISDPLRQGGYTF.

The chain uses TRBV30 and TRBJ1-2; possible D gene TRBD1, 5 bases. The V gene's germline CDR1 is GTSNPN and CDR2 SVGIG (reference sequence). The CDR3 consists of 13 residues. The V gene lost 0 bases and the J gene lost 10 bases, with 15 bases spanning the gap. The CDR3 coding sequence is TGTGCCTGGAGTGTACGTTTGGGGGGAGACTACACCTTC. Translation: CAWSVRLGGDYTF.

This chain links TRBV7-2 with TRBJ2-5; possibly TRBD1 for D (5 bases). V shed 7 bases and J shed 5 bases, with 14 bases lying between them. The CDR3 totals 13 residues. Germline CDR1 SGHTA, CDR2 FQGNSA. The chain's CDR3 is CASTPQGYETQYF. CDR3 sequence (DNA): TGTGCCAGCACCCCCCAGGGCTACGAGACCCAGTACTTC.

This clonotype was detected a few times. In DNA, the CDR3 is TGTGCTAGTGGTTTGGTACTAGGTAGCCTGGTGGGCGAGACCCAGTACTTC. Amino acid sequence: CASGLVLGSLVGETQYF. V and J are TRBV12-5 and TRBJ2-5; D perhaps matches TRBD2 (5 bases). V was cut by 0 bases and J by 5 bases, with 19 bases left in between. This CDR3 comprises 17 residues. The V gene's germline CDR1 is LGHNT and CDR2 FRNRAP. The whole variable domain, filled in from reference TRBV12-5 and TRBJ2-5, reads DARVTQTPRHKVTEMGQEVTMRCQPILGHNTVFWYRQTMMQGLELLAYFRNRAPLDDSGMPKDRFSAEMPDATLATLKIQPSEPRDSAVYFCASGLVLGSLVGETQYFGPGTRLLVL.